The rows below give T cell receptor beta chains drawn from one sample of a study of blood T cell repertoires in COVID-19. TCRdb's copy holds only in-frame clones and misses some; the assay was immunoSEQ multiplex PCR. The data contain some 120,000 clones, less than 90% of them singletons. The sequencing input was peripheral blood. All receptors derive from a man older than 75 with active or convalescent COVID-19. The CDR3 runs from the conserved cysteine through the conserved F or W. A D gene is named only where the DNA matches it firmly. A row's size may be missing; if present it is once, few, many or a size class.

TRBJ1-1 | TRBV6-5 | . | . | CASSRQRAFF | TGTGCCAGCAGTCGCCAACGGGCTTTCTTT
TRBJ2-7 | TRBV2 | TRBD2 | . | CASSRLGLAVYEQYF | TGTGCCAGCAGTAGACTGGGACTAGCGGTTTACGAGCAGTACTTC
TRBJ1-2 | TRBV4-2 | . | . | CASSQDQTGRSGYTF | TGTGCCAGCAGCCAAGATCAGACAGGACGGAGTGGCTACACCTTC
TRBJ2-6 | TRBV18 | . | . | CASSPLISGANVLTF | TGTGCCAGCTCACCCCTTATTTCTGGGGCCAACGTCCTGACTTTC
TRBJ1-1 | TRBV29-1 | TRBD1 | . | CSVPTTDRERMNTEAFF | TGCAGCGTTCCCACCACAGACAGGGAAAGAATGAACACTGAAGCTTTCTTT
TRBJ2-3 | TRBV9 | . | once | CASSVTGGDTQYF | TGTGCCAGCAGCGTAACTGGAGGAGATACGCAGTATTTT
TRBJ2-5 | TRBV27 | . | . | CASSRETQYF | TGTGCCAGCAGCAGGGAGACCCAGTACTTC
TRBJ1-2 | TRBV12-3/TRBV12-4 | . | . | CASSFMYGYTF | TGTGCCAGCAGTTTTATGTATGGCTACACCTTC
TRBJ2-1 | TRBV6-5 | . | . | CASSYSMVPGYNEQFF | TGTGCCAGCAGTTACTCGATGGTACCGGGATACAATGAGCAGTTCTTC
TRBJ2-7 | TRBV28 | . | few | CASSSNGRGSYEQYF | TGTGCCAGCAGTTCTAATGGCCGGGGTTCCTACGAGCAGTACTTC
TRBJ2-7 | TRBV6-5 | TRBD1 | . | CASTRDRVTSEQYF | TGTGCCAGCACCCGGGACAGAGTAACGAGCGAGCAGTACTTC
TRBJ2-2 | TRBV7-8 | TRBD2 | . | CASSRTSGASTGELFF | TGTGCCAGCAGCCGGACTAGCGGAGCGAGCACCGGGGAGCTGTTTTTT
TRBJ2-3 | TRBV7-6 | . | . | CASSLVEASSTDTQYF | TGTGCCAGCAGCTTAGTAGAGGCTTCTAGCACAGATACGCAGTATTTT
TRBJ2-7 | TRBV2 | . | . | CASSEGNRDSGQYF | TGTGCCAGCAGTGAAGGTAACCGAGACTCCGGGCAGTACTTC
TRBJ2-1 | TRBV30 | . | . | CAWMQDFSYNEQFF | TGTGCCTGGATGCAGGACTTTTCCTACAATGAGCAGTTCTTC
TRBJ2-1 | TRBV2 | TRBD2 | few | CASSDSGRRNSYNEQFF | TGTGCCAGCAGTGATAGCGGGAGAAGGAACTCCTACAATGAGCAGTTCTTC
TRBJ2-3 | TRBV7-3 | . | . | CASSLNSGDTQYF | TGTGCCAGCAGCCTGAACTCAGGAGATACGCAGTATTTT
TRBJ1-6 | TRBV6-4 | . | once | CASSARGGDNSPLHF | TGTGCCAGCAGCGCTCGGGGGGGGGATAATTCACCCCTCCACTTT
TRBJ1-6 | TRBV27 | . | . | CASSLRALNSPLHF | TGTGCCAGCAGTTTAAGAGCTCTTAATTCACCCCTCCACTTT
TRBJ2-7 | TRBV4-1 | . | . | CASSQLGGRRFAYEQYF | TGCGCCAGCAGCCAATTGGGGGGGCGGCGTTTCGCCTACGAGCAGTACTTC
TRBJ2-3 | TRBV7-3 | . | . | CASSFPRQTTDTQYF | TGTGCCAGCAGCTTTCCGAGACAAACCACAGATACGCAGTATTTT
TRBJ2-7 | TRBV19 | TRBD1 | . | CASGTGGTYEQYF | TGTGCCAGCGGGACAGGGGGCACGTACGAGCAGTACTTC
TRBJ1-6 | TRBV2 | TRBD1 | . | CASTWGQNNSPLHF | TGTGCCAGCACATGGGGACAGAATAATTCACCCCTCCACTTT
TRBJ1-5 | TRBV3-1/TRBV3-2 | TRBD1 | few | CASSQDGTANQPQHF | TGTGCCAGCAGCCAAGATGGGACAGCTAATCAGCCCCAGCATTTT
TRBJ2-7 | TRBV5-6 | TRBD1 | . | CASSFKDRVVVYEQYF | TGTGCCAGCAGCTTCAAGGACAGGGTAGTGGTTTACGAGCAGTACTTC
TRBJ2-2 | TRBV30 | TRBD2 | . | CAWSHTSVLGHTGELFF | TGTGCCTGGAGCCACACTAGCGTCTTGGGGCACACCGGGGAGCTGTTTTTT
TRBJ2-7 | TRBV7-2 | TRBD2 | once | CASSPAAGEGYEQYF | TGTGCCAGCAGCCCGGCTGCGGGAGAAGGGTACGAGCAGTACTTC
TRBJ2-7 | TRBV6-2/TRBV6-3 | . | . | CASSWAEGYEQYF | TGTGCCAGCAGTTGGGCGGAGGGCTACGAGCAGTACTTC
TRBJ2-7 | TRBV7-8 | . | . | CASSGGHSTYEQYF | TGTGCCAGCAGCGGAGGACATTCCACCTACGAGCAGTACTTC
TRBJ1-6 | TRBV25-1 | TRBD1 | . | CASMQGVAGSPLHF | TGTGCCAGCATGCAGGGGGTAGCAGGATCACCCCTCCACTTT
TRBJ2-2 | TRBV9 | TRBD2 | . | CASSGETSGRAKTGELFF | TGTGCCAGCAGCGGAGAGACTAGCGGGAGGGCAAAAACCGGGGAGCTGTTTTTT
TRBJ2-3 | TRBV5-1 | TRBD2 | . | CASAGGGDTQYF | TGCGCCAGCGCGGGGGGTGGCGATACGCAGTATTTT
TRBJ2-2 | TRBV3-1/TRBV3-2 | . | . | CASSQELHAVTGELFF | TGTGCCAGCAGCCAAGAGCTACACGCGGTCACCGGGGAGCTGTTTTTT
TRBJ1-4 | TRBV24-1 | . | . | CATSPGGEGNEKLFF | TGTGCCACCAGTCCCGGGGGAGAGGGAAATGAAAAACTGTTTTTT
TRBJ1-6 | TRBV3-1/TRBV3-2 | . | . | CASSQMRESPLHF | TGTGCCAGCAGCCAGATGAGGGAATCACCCCTCCACTTT
TRBJ1-1 | TRBV6-4 | . | . | CASSRGVQVDTEAFF | TGTGCCAGCAGCCGGGGGGTTCAGGTCGACACTGAAGCTTTCTTT
TRBJ2-5 | TRBV7-3 | . | . | CASSLIRGAQETQYF | TGTGCCAGCAGCTTAATCCGCGGGGCTCAAGAGACCCAGTACTTC
TRBJ1-5 | TRBV28 | TRBD1 | . | CASSSRTGQGQPQHF | TGTGCCAGCAGTTCCCGGACAGGGCAGGGGCAGCCCCAGCATTTT
TRBJ1-1 | TRBV12-3/TRBV12-4 | TRBD1 | . | CASRGTGVEAFF | TGTGCCAGCAGGGGGACAGGGGTTGAAGCTTTCTTT
TRBJ1-1 | TRBV6-1 | . | . | CASSEYLNTEAFF | TGTGCCAGCAGTGAATATCTGAACACTGAAGCTTTCTTT
TRBJ1-6 | TRBV9 | TRBD1 | . | CASSVEGQGASPLHF | TGTGCCAGCAGCGTAGAGGGACAGGGGGCCTCACCCCTCCACTTT
TRBJ2-7 | TRBV19 | . | . | CASRPGRGREQYF | TGTGCCAGTCGTCCGGGCCGGGGTCGGGAGCAGTACTTC